This TCR beta chain was documented in a study of cytomegalovirus exposure and HLA in healthy donors. Study findings and constraints: Several V segments, TRBV6-2 and TRBV6-3 among them, could not be told apart and were dropped. Being productive about 87% or about 30% of the time was typical of most TCR beta V segments in an earlier analysis.

Notes on this clone: The target antigen is unknown.

Germline assignment: CDR1 PRHDT and CDR2 FYEKMQ (reference sequence). The V end was cut by 4 bases, the J end by 5 bases, with 21 bases between. The CDR3 covers 17 residues. In the PCR, 60 Vbeta and 13 Jbeta primers were used. Clones were sequenced by immunoSEQ multiplex PCR, and TCRdb holds only the in-frame ones, with some missing. The sample carries tens of thousands of clones, roughly 90% recorded once. The source material was PBMCs. J is TRBJ2-1 and V is TRBV13; tentative D call: TRBD1 (6 bases). The source of this sequence is a woman between 35 and 50 years old in good health and CMV-seropositive. The CDR3 protein is CASSSPYQGSTHNEQFF. The CDR3 bases are TGTGCCAGCAGCTCTCCCTACCAGGGGTCTACTCACAATGAGCAGTTCTTC. The full variable domain, with the rest looked up from reference TRBV13 and TRBJ2-1, is AAGVIQSPRHLIKEKRETATLKCYPIPRHDTVYWYQQGPGQDPQFLISFYEKMQSDKGSIPDRFSAQQFSDYHSELNMSSLELGDSALYFCASSSPYQGSTHNEQFFGPGTRLTVL.